A selection of T cell receptor beta chains follows, all from one sample in a study of blood T cell repertoires in COVID-19. The repertoire was sequenced with immunoSEQ multiplex PCR; TCRdb's copy has only in-frame clones and lacks some. The sample contains under 250,000 clones, around 81% of which appear only once. The sequencing sample was made of peripheral blood. All receptors come from a man aged 30 to 39 who had recovered from COVID-19. CDR3s include the opening cysteine and the closing phenylalanine or tryptophan. A D gene is named only where the DNA matches it firmly. Expanded clones get a size class; other rows say once, few or many, or leave the size out.

clone_size: NA; j_call: TRBJ2-6; v_call: TRBV12-5; d_call: NA; cdr3_aa: CASGLWPSGANVLTF; cdr3_nt: TGTGCTAGTGGTTTGTGGCCTTCTGGGGCCAACGTCCTGACTTTC
clone_size: NA; j_call: TRBJ2-7; v_call: TRBV21-1; d_call: NA; cdr3_aa: CASSNSRQGRYSEQYF; cdr3_nt: TGTGCCAGCAGCAACTCCCGCCAGGGTAGGTATTCCGAGCAGTACTTC
clone_size: once; j_call: TRBJ1-6; v_call: TRBV25-1; d_call: TRBD1; cdr3_aa: CASSHGDRVNSPLHF; cdr3_nt: TGTGCCAGCAGCCATGGGGACAGGGTTAATTCACCCCTCCACTTT
clone_size: NA; j_call: TRBJ2-2; v_call: TRBV24-1; d_call: TRBD2; cdr3_aa: CATSDLLGGLAGVAGELFF; cdr3_nt: TGTGCCACCAGTGATTTGCTGGGGGGACTAGCGGGGGTGGCCGGGGAGCTGTTTTTT
clone_size: NA; j_call: TRBJ1-6; v_call: TRBV6-6; d_call: NA; cdr3_aa: CASSPQGSGNSPLHF; cdr3_nt: TGTGCCAGCAGCCCCCAGGGGTCCGGGAATTCACCCCTCCACTTT
clone_size: NA; j_call: TRBJ2-2; v_call: TRBV2; d_call: TRBD1; cdr3_aa: CASRDRVSSTGELFF; cdr3_nt: TGTGCCAGCAGAGACAGGGTCAGTAGCACCGGGGAGCTGTTTTTT
clone_size: once; j_call: TRBJ1-3; v_call: TRBV19; d_call: NA; cdr3_aa: CASSIGDRDTLSGNTIYF; cdr3_nt: TGTGCCAGTAGTATAGGGGACCGGGACACGCTCTCTGGAAACACCATATATTTT
clone_size: NA; j_call: TRBJ1-2; v_call: TRBV7-2; d_call: TRBD1; cdr3_aa: CASSFRQGNGYTF; cdr3_nt: TGTGCCAGCAGCTTTAGACAGGGTAATGGCTACACCTTC
clone_size: NA; j_call: TRBJ1-2; v_call: TRBV3-1/TRBV3-2; d_call: TRBD1; cdr3_aa: CASSLPGQGAGGYTF; cdr3_nt: TGTGCCAGCAGCCTGCCGGGACAGGGGGCAGGGGGCTACACCTTC
clone_size: NA; j_call: TRBJ2-2; v_call: TRBV7-3; d_call: NA; cdr3_aa: CASSPGPGNTGELFF; cdr3_nt: TGTGCCAGCAGCCCCGGACCGGGAAACACCGGGGAGCTGTTTTTT
clone_size: NA; j_call: TRBJ2-3; v_call: TRBV2; d_call: NA; cdr3_aa: CASTAQGPSDTQYF; cdr3_nt: TGTGCCAGCACAGCACAGGGTCCGTCAGATACGCAGTATTTT
clone_size: NA; j_call: TRBJ2-3; v_call: TRBV5-1; d_call: NA; cdr3_aa: CASSVQAIIDTQYF; cdr3_nt: TGCGCCAGCAGCGTGCAGGCTATTATAGATACGCAGTATTTT
clone_size: NA; j_call: TRBJ2-5; v_call: TRBV28; d_call: TRBD2; cdr3_aa: CASRTDSGGASETQYF; cdr3_nt: TGTGCCAGCCGTACGGATAGCGGGGGGGCGAGCGAGACCCAGTACTTC
clone_size: once; j_call: TRBJ2-3; v_call: TRBV7-9; d_call: NA; cdr3_aa: CASSDGGTDTQYF; cdr3_nt: TGTGCCAGCAGCGACGGGGGCACAGATACGCAGTATTTT
clone_size: few; j_call: TRBJ1-5; v_call: TRBV4-1; d_call: TRBD1; cdr3_aa: CASSQDFGQGRQPQHF; cdr3_nt: TGCGCCAGCAGCCAAGACTTCGGACAGGGTCGACAGCCCCAGCATTTT